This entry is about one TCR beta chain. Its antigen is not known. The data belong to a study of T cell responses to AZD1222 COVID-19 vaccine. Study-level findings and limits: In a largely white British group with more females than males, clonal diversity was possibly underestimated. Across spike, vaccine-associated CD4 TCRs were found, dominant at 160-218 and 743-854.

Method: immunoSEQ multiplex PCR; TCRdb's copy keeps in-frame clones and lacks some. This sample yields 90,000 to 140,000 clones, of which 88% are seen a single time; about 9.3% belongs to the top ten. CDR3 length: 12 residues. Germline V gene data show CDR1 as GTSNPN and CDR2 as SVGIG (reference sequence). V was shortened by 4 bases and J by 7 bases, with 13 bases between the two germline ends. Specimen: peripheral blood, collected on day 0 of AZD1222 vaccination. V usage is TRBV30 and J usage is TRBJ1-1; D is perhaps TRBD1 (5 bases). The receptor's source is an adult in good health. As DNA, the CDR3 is TGTGCCTGGAACCCCCTAGACAGTGAAGCTTTCTTT. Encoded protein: CAWNPLDSEAFF. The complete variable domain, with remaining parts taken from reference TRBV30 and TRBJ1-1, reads SQTIHQWPATLVQPVGSPLSLECTVEGTSNPNLYWYRQAAGRGLQLLFYSVGIGQISSEVPQNLSASRPQDRQFILSSKKLLLSDSGFYLCAWNPLDSEAFFGQGTRLTVV.